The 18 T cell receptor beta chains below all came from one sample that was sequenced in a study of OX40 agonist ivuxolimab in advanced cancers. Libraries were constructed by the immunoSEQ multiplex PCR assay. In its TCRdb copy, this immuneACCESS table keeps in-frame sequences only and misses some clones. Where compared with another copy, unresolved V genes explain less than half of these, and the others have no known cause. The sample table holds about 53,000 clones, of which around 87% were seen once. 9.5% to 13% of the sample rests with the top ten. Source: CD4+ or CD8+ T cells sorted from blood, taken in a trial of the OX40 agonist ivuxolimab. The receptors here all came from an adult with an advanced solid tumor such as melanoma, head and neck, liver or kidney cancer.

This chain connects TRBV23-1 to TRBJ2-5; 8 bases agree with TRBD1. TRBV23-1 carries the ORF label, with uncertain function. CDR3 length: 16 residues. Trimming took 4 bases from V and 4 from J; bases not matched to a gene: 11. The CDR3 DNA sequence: TGCGCCAGCAGTCGAAGTCAGGGGGCGGTTGGAGAGACCCAGTACTTC. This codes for CASSRSQGAVGETQYF.

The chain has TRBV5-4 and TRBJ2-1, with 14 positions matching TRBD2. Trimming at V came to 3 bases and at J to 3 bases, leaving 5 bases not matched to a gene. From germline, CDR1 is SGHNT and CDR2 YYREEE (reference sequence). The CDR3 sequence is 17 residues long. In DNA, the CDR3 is TGTGCCAGCAGCTGGGGACTAGCGGGAGTGGGCTACAATGAGCAGTTCTTC. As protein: CASSWGLAGVGYNEQFF.

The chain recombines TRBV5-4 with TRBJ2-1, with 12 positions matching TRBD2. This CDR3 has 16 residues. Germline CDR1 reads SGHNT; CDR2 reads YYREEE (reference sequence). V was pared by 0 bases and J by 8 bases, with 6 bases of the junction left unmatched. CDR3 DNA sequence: TGTGCCAGCAGCTTGGCTAGCGGGGGGGCCAGGTATGAGCAGTTCTTC. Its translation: CASSLASGGARYEQFF.

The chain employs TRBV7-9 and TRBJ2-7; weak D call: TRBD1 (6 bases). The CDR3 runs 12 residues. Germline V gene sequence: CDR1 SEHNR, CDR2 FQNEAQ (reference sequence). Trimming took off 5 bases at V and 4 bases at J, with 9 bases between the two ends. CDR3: CASSPTGYEQYF. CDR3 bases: TGTGCCAGCAGCCCCACAGGGTACGAGCAGTACTTC.

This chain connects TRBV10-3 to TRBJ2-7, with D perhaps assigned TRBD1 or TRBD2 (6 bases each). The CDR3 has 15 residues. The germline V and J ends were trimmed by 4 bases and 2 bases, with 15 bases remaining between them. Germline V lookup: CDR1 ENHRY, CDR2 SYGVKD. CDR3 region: CAISVKVGGAYEQYF. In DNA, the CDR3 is TGTGCCATCAGTGTGAAGGTGGGGGGCGCCTACGAGCAGTACTTC.

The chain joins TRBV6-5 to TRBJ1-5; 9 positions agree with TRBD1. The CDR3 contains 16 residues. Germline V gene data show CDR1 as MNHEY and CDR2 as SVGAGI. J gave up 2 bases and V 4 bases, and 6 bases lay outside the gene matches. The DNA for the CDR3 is TGTGCCAGCAGTTTTGACAGGGGGTACGGCAATCAGCCCCAGCATTTT. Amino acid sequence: CASSFDRGYGNQPQHF.

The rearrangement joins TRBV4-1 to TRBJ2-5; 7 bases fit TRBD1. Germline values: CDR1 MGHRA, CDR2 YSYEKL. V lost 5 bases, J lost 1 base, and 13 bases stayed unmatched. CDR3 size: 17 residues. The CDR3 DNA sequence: TGCGCCAGCAGCACCACTCTAGACAGGGTAGGCCAAGAGACCCAGTACTTC. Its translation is CASSTTLDRVGQETQYF.

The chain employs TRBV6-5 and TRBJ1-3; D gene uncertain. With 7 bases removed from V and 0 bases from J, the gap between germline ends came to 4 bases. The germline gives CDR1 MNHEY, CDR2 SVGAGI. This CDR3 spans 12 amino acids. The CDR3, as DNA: TGTGCCAGCATTTCCTCTGGAAACACCATATATTTT. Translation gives CASISSGNTIYF.

The CDR3 region is CASGQDEIQPQHF. DNA for the CDR3: TGTGCCAGTGGACAGGATGAGATTCAGCCCCAGCATTTT. V gene TRBV19 combines with J gene TRBJ1-5, with 7 bases matching TRBD1. The J segment lost 6 bases and the V segment lost 8 bases, leaving 7 bases of the junction unmatched. CDR1 and CDR2 from the germline V gene are LNHDA and SQIVND (reference sequence). The CDR3 sequence is 13 residues long.

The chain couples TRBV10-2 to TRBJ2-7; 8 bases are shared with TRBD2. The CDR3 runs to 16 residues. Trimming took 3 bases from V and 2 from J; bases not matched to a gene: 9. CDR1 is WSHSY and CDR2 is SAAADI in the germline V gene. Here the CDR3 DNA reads TGCGCCAGCAGTGAATCGGTGGGGCGGGAGGCCTACGAGCAGTACTTC. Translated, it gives CASSESVGREAYEQYF.

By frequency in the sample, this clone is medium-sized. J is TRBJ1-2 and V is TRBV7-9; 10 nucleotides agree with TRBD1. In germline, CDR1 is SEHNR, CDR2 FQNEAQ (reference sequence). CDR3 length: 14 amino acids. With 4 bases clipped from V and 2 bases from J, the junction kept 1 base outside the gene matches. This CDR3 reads CASSSGQGNYGYTF. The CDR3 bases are TGTGCCAGCAGCTCGGGACAGGGGAACTATGGCTACACCTTC.

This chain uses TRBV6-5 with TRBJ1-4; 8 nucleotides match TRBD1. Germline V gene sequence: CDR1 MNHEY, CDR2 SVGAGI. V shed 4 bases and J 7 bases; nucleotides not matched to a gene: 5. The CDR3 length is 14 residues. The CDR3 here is CASSSRTGTEKLFF. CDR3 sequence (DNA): TGTGCCAGCAGTTCAAGGACAGGGACTGAAAAACTGTTTTTT.

The CDR3, as DNA: TGTGCCAGCAGCTTAGCGTTGGAGGGAGTAACTGAAGCTTTCTTT. Translating it yields CASSLALEGVTEAFF. The chain employs TRBV7-8 and TRBJ1-1; D is uncertain. This CDR3 has 15 amino acids. V was clipped by 0 bases and J by 5 bases, with 13 bases between them. Germline V gene lookup returns CDR1 SGHVS and CDR2 FQNEAQ. The full variable domain, completed using reference TRBV7-8 and TRBJ1-1, is GAGVSQSPRYKVAKRGQDVALRCDPISGHVSLFWYQQALGQGPEFLTYFQNEAQLDKSGLPSDRFFAERPEGSVSTLKIQRTQQEDSAVYLCASSLALEGVTEAFFGQGTRLTVV.

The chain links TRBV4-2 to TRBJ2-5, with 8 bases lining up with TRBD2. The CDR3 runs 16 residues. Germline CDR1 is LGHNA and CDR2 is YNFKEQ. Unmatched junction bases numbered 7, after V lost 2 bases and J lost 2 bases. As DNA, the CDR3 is TGTGCCAGCAGCCAACTTGCGGGGGGACGACAAGAGACCCAGTACTTC. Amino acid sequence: CASSQLAGGRQETQYF.

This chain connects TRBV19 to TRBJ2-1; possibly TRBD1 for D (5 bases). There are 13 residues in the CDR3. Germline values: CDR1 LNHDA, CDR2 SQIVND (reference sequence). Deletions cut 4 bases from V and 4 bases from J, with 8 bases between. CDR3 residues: CASSTQGYNEQFF. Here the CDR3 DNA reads TGTGCCAGTAGTACTCAGGGTTACAATGAGCAGTTCTTC. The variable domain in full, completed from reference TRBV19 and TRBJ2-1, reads DGGITQSPKYLFRKEGQNVTLSCEQNLNHDAMYWYRQDPGQGLRLIYYSQIVNDFQKGDIAEGYSVSREKKESFPLTVTSAQKNPTAFYLCASSTQGYNEQFFGPGTRLTVL.

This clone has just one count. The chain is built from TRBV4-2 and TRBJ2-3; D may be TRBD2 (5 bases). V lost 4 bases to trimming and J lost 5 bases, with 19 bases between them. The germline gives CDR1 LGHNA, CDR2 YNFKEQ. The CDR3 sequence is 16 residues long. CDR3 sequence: CASSPSREGRGDTQYF. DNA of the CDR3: TGTGCCAGCAGCCCGTCGAGAGAGGGCCGGGGAGATACGCAGTATTTT.

This CDR3 reads CASSRFIGGNNQPQHF. The CDR3 DNA sequence: TGTGCCAGCAGTCGCTTTATTGGGGGTAACAATCAGCCCCAGCATTTT. This chain joins TRBV28 and TRBJ1-5; tentatively, D is TRBD1 (5 bases). The germline V and J ends were trimmed by 5 bases and 3 bases, with 17 bases remaining between them. CDR1 MDHEN and CDR2 SYDVKM come from the germline V gene. The CDR3 totals 16 residues.

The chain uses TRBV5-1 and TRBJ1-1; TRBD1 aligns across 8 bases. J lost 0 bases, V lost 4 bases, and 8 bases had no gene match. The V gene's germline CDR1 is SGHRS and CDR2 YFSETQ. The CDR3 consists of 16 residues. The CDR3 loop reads CASSPNRQGMNTEAFF. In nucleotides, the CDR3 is TGCGCCAGCAGCCCGAACAGACAGGGGATGAACACTGAAGCTTTCTTT.